Below, 2 T cell receptor beta chains from the same sample are listed, as sequenced in a study of blood T cell repertoires in COVID-19. Assay: immunoSEQ multiplex PCR; the TCRdb copy retains only in-frame clones and omits some. Among over 45,000 clones listed, around four fifths were seen once. Sequenced input: peripheral blood. The receptors originated from a human donor in a cohort sampled during active COVID-19.

This clone was seen a few times. The rearrangement uses TRBV19 and TRBJ1-6; D possibly corresponds to TRBD1 (5 bases). V gave up 6 bases and J gave up 8 bases, with 20 bases separating them. This CDR3 contains 16 residues. The germline gives CDR1 LNHDA, CDR2 SQIVND (reference sequence). The CDR3 here is CASSLPRYQGHSPLHF. The CDR3 DNA reads as TGTGCCAGTAGCCTCCCCAGGTACCAGGGCCATTCACCCCTCCACTTT.

The gene calls are TRBV6-4 and TRBJ1-1; 7 bases map to TRBD1. There are 16 residues in the CDR3. Per germline, CDR1 MRHNA and CDR2 SNTAGT. After removal of 8 bases from V and 0 bases from J, the junction contained 12 bases not matched to a gene. The CDR3 here is CASYPRKTGLNTEAFF. In DNA, the CDR3 is TGTGCCAGCTACCCCCGGAAGACAGGGCTGAACACTGAAGCTTTCTTT.